Listed below are T cell receptor beta chains from one sample, sequenced in a study of tumor-infiltrating lymphocytes in primary liver carcinoma. One entry per CDR3 protein results from TCRdb running MiXCR on the multiplex PCR reads. The data show about 330,000 distinct CDR3 sequences, approximately 65% seen once. Sequenced: peripheral blood. These TCRs come from a man in his forties or fifties with primary liver carcinoma and hepatitis B virus infection. Each CDR3 is given with its conserved first and last residue. The D gene is left open where the match is weak. Clone size is shown for a subset of rows, as once, few, many or a class of expanded clone.

clone_size	d_call	v_call	j_call	cdr3_nt	cdr3_aa
many	TRBD2	TRBV4-1	TRBJ2-5	TGCGCCAGCAGCCAAGAGGACAACAGCGGGGCCCAGTACTTC	CASSQEDNSGAQYF
many	.	TRBV12-3/TRBV12-4	TRBJ2-5	TGTGCCAGCAGTTCTTCAAAGGTGGGAGAGACCCAGTACTTC	CASSSSKVGETQYF
.	TRBD2	TRBV12-3/TRBV12-4	TRBJ2-2	TGTGCCAGCAGAAAACAGCGGGAGTCGACCACCGGGGAGCTGTTTTTT	CASRKQRESTTGELFF
many	.	TRBV5-1	TRBJ2-3	TGCGCCAGCAGCTTGGGGGTGCACACAGATACGCAGTATTTT	CASSLGVHTDTQYF
many	.	TRBV12-3/TRBV12-4	TRBJ2-3	TGTGCCAGCAGTTTGGACTATACGCAGTATTTT	CASSLDYTQYF
.	TRBD1	TRBV24-1	TRBJ2-7	TGTGCCACCAGTGACCGGGACAGCTTCCAGCAGTACTTC	CATSDRDSFQQYF
.	TRBD2	TRBV9	TRBJ2-5	TGTGCCAGCAGGGTCTCGCTTGGCGGGAGATTTGTTCAAGAGACCCAGTACTTC	CASRVSLGGRFVQETQYF
.	.	TRBV28	TRBJ2-3	TGTGTCAGCAGTTTACTAGATACGCAGTATTTT	CVSSLLDTQYF
.	TRBD1	TRBV6-2/TRBV6-3	TRBJ2-5	TGTGCCAGCAGGCCCGGGACAGCCCTCCAAGAGACCCAGTACTTC	CASRPGTALQETQYF
.	TRBD1	TRBV11-3	TRBJ2-5	TGTGCCAGCCACACGCACCCACAGGGGACGTACCAAGAGATCCAGTACTTC	CASHTHPQGTYQEIQYF
.	TRBD1	TRBV6-5	TRBJ2-2	TGTGCCAGCAGTTACTCCGGGACAGGGGGGCCCGAGGAGCTGTTTTTT	CASSYSGTGGPEELFF
.	.	TRBV11-2	TRBJ1-1	TGTGCCAGCAGCTTAGACAGGGAGGGCACTGAAGCCTTATTT	CASSLDREGTEALF
many	TRBD2	TRBV11-2	TRBJ2-7	TGTGCCAGCAGCTTAGGGCCCCTAGCGGGGGTCCGTTTCGAGCAGTACTTC	CASSLGPLAGVRFEQYF
.	TRBD2	TRBV12-5	TRBJ2-3	TGTGCTTCTGACGCGGGAGGGGTGGCAGATACGCAGTATTTT	CASDAGGVADTQYF
few	.	TRBV5-1	TRBJ2-1	TGCGCCAGCAGCTCGGGGATCAATAGCTACGAGGAGCAGTTCTTC	CASSSGINSYEEQFF
many	.	TRBV6-1	TRBJ2-3	TGTGCCAGCAACGAGGGGAGGGATACGCAGTATTTT	CASNEGRDTQYF
few	TRBD2	TRBV12-5	TRBJ2-7	TGTGCTAGTGGTTTGGGAATCGGCGGGAGGGTTTACGAGCAGTACTTC	CASGLGIGGRVYEQYF
.	TRBD2	TRBV11-2	TRBJ2-1	TGTGCCTGCAGCCCAGGGACTAGTGGTTACAATGAGCAGTTCTTC	CACSPGTSGYNEQFF
once	.	TRBV11-2	TRBJ1-1	TGTGCCAGCAGCTCAGGTCCGTCCCTGGACACTGAAGCTTTTTTT	CASSSGPSLDTEAFF
many	.	TRBV29-1	TRBJ2-2	TGCAGCGTTGATGTGGGGACCGGGGAGCTGTTTTTT	CSVDVGTGELFF
.	TRBD1	TRBV28	TRBJ1-3	TGTGCCAGCAGTTTACCCCGACAGGGTTCCGCGGCCATATATTTT	CASSLPRQGSAAIYF
.	.	TRBV4-1	TRBJ2-1	TGCGCCAGCAGACAACTAACGACAGTACACTCCTACAATGAGCAGCTCTTC	CASRQLTTVHSYNEQLF
.	TRBD1	TRBV4-2	TRBJ2-1	TGCGCCAGCAGCCTCCTACGATTGGGGGACAGGGGGTTTGTCCTGAACTCCTACAATGAGCAGTTCTTC	CASSLLRLGDRGFVLNSYNEQFF
.	.	TRBV6-5	TRBJ1-1	TGTACCAGCAGTTATTCAGGGACTAACAGTGAAGCTTTCTTT	CTSSYSGTNSEAFF
.	.	TRBV6-6	TRBJ2-5	TGTGCCAGCAAATTCGGGGAGACCAAGTACTTC	CASKFGETKYF
.	.	TRBV5-1	TRBJ2-7	TGCGCCAGCAGCCCCCAAAGGACAGACTACGAGCAGTACTTC	CASSPQRTDYEQYF